A single sample gave rise to the 23 T cell receptor beta chains below, sequenced in a study of shared clonotypes between healthy human individuals. Generated by immunoSEQ multiplex PCR, the TCRdb table keeps only in-frame clones and is missing some. This table holds about 100,000 clones, approximately 44% found once. Input material: PBMCs. These receptors all stem from a woman aged 40 to 50 in good health. Some clones in this sample may be carry-over from other donors' samples.

V and J are TRBV7-6 and TRBJ2-2; possibly TRBD1 for D (6 bases). Germline-derived CDR1 and CDR2 are SGHVS and FNYEAQ. The CDR3 spans 15 residues. Trimming took 2 bases from V and 2 from J, leaving 9 bases between them. The CDR3 here is CASSLWTVNTGELFF. CDR3 in DNA: TGTGCCAGCAGCTTATGGACAGTAAACACCGGGGAGCTGTTTTTT.

This clone was observed many times. CDR3 DNA: TGTGCCAGCAGTCTAGCGGGAGGTATAAATGAGCAGTTCTTC. Amino acids: CASSLAGGINEQFF. The V call is TRBV6-4, the J call TRBJ2-1; 11 bases match TRBD2. The V gene end was trimmed by 5 bases and the J gene end by 7 bases; junction bases not matched to a gene: 4. The CDR3 consists of 14 residues. The germline gives CDR1 MRHNA, CDR2 SNTAGT.

In the case of this clone: It is likely a read error: a sequence one base away is far more abundant. Lacking the conserved final phenylalanine or tryptophan, this CDR3 likely reflects a read error. The rearrangement uses TRBV5-4 and TRBJ1-2; no reliable D call. Trimming removed 3 bases at V and 4 bases at J, with 7 bases between. Looked up from germline, CDR1 is SGHNT and CDR2 is YYREEE (reference sequence). The CDR3 contains 12 residues. The CDR3 nucleotides are TGTGCCAGCAGCTCGAAATTCTATGGCTACACCCTC. Translation: CASSSKFYGYTL.

The gene calls are TRBV30 and TRBJ2-1, with D hard to call. From germline, CDR1 is GTSNPN and CDR2 SVGIG (reference sequence). The CDR3 covers 11 residues. The V end was cut by 5 bases, the J end by 4 bases, with 6 bases between. The CDR3 sequence: CAWQEYNEQFF. Written as DNA, the CDR3 is TGTGCCTGGCAGGAGTACAATGAGCAGTTCTTC.

The V gene is TRBV29-1, the J gene TRBJ1-5; a possible D gene is TRBD1 (5 bases). V dropped 7 bases and J dropped 2 bases, with 12 bases sitting between them. The CDR3 contains 13 residues. The germline gives CDR1 SQVTM, CDR2 ANQGSEA. DNA of the CDR3: TGCAGCGCCACAGCGGGGGGCAATCAGCCCCAGCATTTT. Translation: CSATAGGNQPQHF. The variable domain in full, with the rest retrieved from reference TRBV29-1 and TRBJ1-5, is SAVISQKPSRDICQRGTSLTIQCQVDSQVTMMFWYRQQPGQSLTLIATANQGSEATYESGFVIDKFPISRPNLTFSTLTVSNMSPEDSSIYLCSATAGGNQPQHFGDGTRLSIL.

The chain recombines TRBV20-1 with TRBJ1-1; the match to TRBD1 covers 7 bases. Germline loops: CDR1 DFQATT, CDR2 SNEGSKA (reference sequence). J was trimmed by 6 bases and V by 5 bases; bases with no gene match: 0. The CDR3 has 10 amino acids. The CDR3 DNA follows: TGCAGTGCTGACAGGGCTGAAGCTTTCTTT. Its translation is CSADRAEAFF.

V usage is TRBV5-1 and J usage is TRBJ2-6, with D maybe TRBD1 (6 bases). This CDR3 has 15 amino acids. Germline assignment: CDR1 SGHRS and CDR2 YFSETQ. V gave up 4 bases and J gave up 4 bases, with 12 bases separating them. CDR3 in amino acids: CASSPKGDGANVLTF. The DNA for the CDR3 is TGCGCCAGCAGCCCGAAGGGGGACGGGGCCAACGTCCTGACTTTC.

The genes are TRBV10-3 and TRBJ2-5; 7 positions agree with TRBD2. From germline, CDR1 is ENHRY and CDR2 SYGVKD. Trimming at V came to 4 bases and at J to 5 bases, leaving 7 bases not matched to a gene. The CDR3 is 14 residues long. DNA for the CDR3: TGTGCCATCAGTGGTGGCGGGAGCGGGGAGACCCAGTACTTC. It yields the protein CAISGGGSGETQYF.

This clone was counted at least ten times. J is TRBJ1-2 and V is TRBV19; D remains ambiguous. CDR1 is LNHDA, CDR2 SQIVND, per germline (reference sequence). Trimming shortened V by 6 bases and J by 6 bases, and 11 bases separated the two germline ends. The CDR3 totals 12 residues. CDR3 sequence: CASRAALHGYTF. CDR3 coding DNA: TGTGCCAGTAGGGCAGCCCTACATGGCTACACCTTC.

The rearrangement uses TRBV9 and TRBJ2-2, with 9 bases that match TRBD2. Losses at the gene ends were 6 bases for V and 5 bases for J; bases not matched to a gene: 14. The CDR3 sequence is 17 residues long. Germline V lookup: CDR1 SGDLS, CDR2 YYNGEE. The CDR3 protein is CASTPIAGVGVTGELFF. CDR3 in DNA: TGTGCCAGCACCCCTATAGCGGGAGTGGGGGTGACCGGGGAGCTGTTTTTT.

The V call is TRBV19, the J call TRBJ1-5, with 8 bases identical to TRBD1. This CDR3 has 13 residues. Losses at the gene ends were 10 bases for V and 4 bases for J; bases not matched to a gene: 6. The germline gives CDR1 LNHDA, CDR2 SQIVND (reference sequence). Here the CDR3 DNA reads TGTGCCACCCGGACAGGGCGGAATCAGCCCCAGCATTTT. Amino acid sequence: CATRTGRNQPQHF.

The chain uses TRBV5-4 and TRBJ2-7; 8 bases are a match to TRBD2. Germline V lookup: CDR1 SGHNT, CDR2 YYREEE (reference sequence). Germline trimming cut 4 bases from V and 5 bases from J; bases unmatched to any gene: 17. This CDR3 has 17 residues. Here the CDR3 reads CASSPADVGRAIDEQYF. The CDR3 nucleotides are TGTGCCAGCAGCCCTGCCGACGTCGGGAGGGCCATCGACGAGCAGTACTTC.

This chain joins TRBV28 and TRBJ2-4; D may correspond to TRBD1 or TRBD2 (6 bases each). The CDR3 has 16 residues. Germline V CDR1 and CDR2: MDHEN, SYDVKM. Trimming cost V 5 bases and J 1 base, with 15 bases left between them. CDR3 sequence reads: CASSVQGGFAKNIQYF. The CDR3 region has the DNA TGTGCCAGCAGTGTACAGGGAGGTTTCGCCAAAAACATTCAGTACTTC. Combining the CDR3 with reference TRBV28 and TRBJ2-4 gives the whole variable domain DVKVTQSSRYLVKRTGEKVFLECVQDMDHENMFWYRQDPGLGLRLIYFSYDVKMKEKGDIPEGYSVSREKKERFSLILESASTNQTSMYLCASSVQGGFAKNIQYFGAGTRLSVL.

The chain recombines TRBV4-2 with TRBJ2-7, with 7 nucleotides matching TRBD1. CDR1 is LGHNA and CDR2 is YNFKEQ in the germline V gene. This CDR3 has 20 amino acids. The trim removed 0 bases at V and 5 bases at J, leaving 22 bases unmatched. This CDR3 reads CASSQEVVTGIWGIADEQYF. The CDR3, as DNA: TGTGCCAGCAGCCAAGAAGTCGTGACAGGGATTTGGGGAATTGCGGACGAGCAGTACTTC.

V is TRBV25-1 and J is TRBJ2-5; D is tentatively TRBD1 or TRBD2 (6 bases each). Germline-derived CDR1 and CDR2 are MGHDK and SYGVNS. V was trimmed by 8 bases and J by 3 bases, leaving 13 bases between them. CDR3 length: 13 residues. CDR3 sequence: CASGGRGKETQYF. Written as DNA, the CDR3 is TGTGCCAGCGGGGGGCGCGGAAAAGAGACCCAGTACTTC. Supplemented by reference TRBV25-1 and TRBJ2-5, the full variable domain reads EADIYQTPRYLVIGTGKKITLECSQTMGHDKMYWYQQDPGMELHLIHYSYGVNSTEKGDLSSESTVSRIRTEHFPLTLESARPSHTSQYLCASGGRGKETQYFGPGTRLLVL.

This rearrangement joins TRBV7-2 to TRBJ2-5, with a tentative D call TRBD1 (6 bases). The last part of the DNA fits TRBJ2-7 better; the J call may be wrong. The CDR3 is made up of 14 amino acids. Germline V gives CDR1 SGHTA, CDR2 FQGNSA. The CDR3 DNA is TGTGCCAGCAGCTTACAGGGGAGCTCCTACGAGCAGTACTTC. It translates to CASSLQGSSYEQYF.

This clone was recorded many times. Just one base apart from a much larger clone, this may be a read error. Other DNA sequences of this sample code for an identical CDR3. V is TRBV6-4 and J is TRBJ1-5; D unclear. Trimming left V 3 bases short and J 3 bases short, with 6 bases between. The CDR3 contains 13 residues. The germline gives CDR1 MRHNA, CDR2 SNTAGT. Written as DNA, the CDR3 is TGTGCCAGCAGTGAGGACCTCAATCAGCCCCAGCATTTT. It codes for CASSEDLNQPQHF.

V and J are TRBV6-5 and TRBJ1-1; maybe TRBD1 (5 bases). Germline CDR1 MNHEY, CDR2 SVGAGI. The V and J ends lost 6 bases and 9 bases respectively, with 14 bases between them. The CDR3 consists of 12 residues. DNA for the CDR3: TGTGCCAGCAGCTACCGTGACAGTCAAGCTTTCTTT. Its translation is CASSYRDSQAFF.

For this clone: A much larger clone is a single base away; this may be a read error. Other DNA variants within this sample encode the same CDR3. The genes are TRBV7-2 and TRBJ2-3; the D gene is possibly TRBD2 (6 bases). The CDR3 consists of 15 residues. Trimming took 5 bases from V and 4 from J, leaving 16 bases between them. Germline loops: CDR1 SGHTA, CDR2 FQGNSA. CDR3 protein: CASSLQSRESDTQYF. The CDR3 region has the DNA TGTGCCAGCAGCCTACAGTCTCGGGAGTCAGATACGCAGTATTTT.

This clone turned up a few times. The chain carries TRBV6-4 and TRBJ2-1; 12 nucleotides line up with TRBD2. The junction had 13 bases not matched to a gene; V was cut back by 6 bases and J by 7 bases. The CDR3 is 17 residues long. Germline loops: CDR1 MRHNA, CDR2 SNTAGT. This chain's CDR3 is CASRERLAGGPANEQFF. Written as DNA, the CDR3 is TGTGCCAGCAGGGAGAGGCTAGCGGGAGGGCCGGCGAATGAGCAGTTCTTC.

Regarding this clone: A read error may be the cause here, since a much bigger clone is one base away. The same CDR3 also results from other DNA sequences found in this sample. The chain recombines TRBV29-1 with TRBJ1-1, with a weak D call TRBD1 (6 bases). The CDR3 length is 13 residues. Germline CDR1 and CDR2: SQVTM and ANQGSEA. The CDR3 nucleotides are TGCAGCGTGGACGACGACAGGAACACCGAAGCTTTCTTT. Encoded protein: CSVDDDRNTEAFF.

The genes are TRBV21-1 and TRBJ2-5. TRBJ2-7 matches the DNA end more closely, so the J call is doubtful. TRBV21-1 is an annotated pseudogene. The CDR3 length is 16 residues. CDR3 sequence reads: CASSKVGGQKYYEQYF. For the CDR3, the DNA is TGTGCCAGCAGCAAAGTCGGGGGACAAAAATACTACGAGCAGTACTTC.

The V call is TRBV25-1, the J call TRBJ2-1; 9 nucleotides line up with TRBD2. Trimming took 7 bases from V and 4 from J; bases not matched to a gene: 5. The CDR3 sequence is 14 residues long. Germline-derived CDR1 and CDR2 are MGHDK and SYGVNS. CDR3 in amino acids: CASNVAGGYNEQFF. As DNA, the CDR3 is TGTGCCAGCAATGTTGCGGGGGGGTACAATGAGCAGTTCTTC.